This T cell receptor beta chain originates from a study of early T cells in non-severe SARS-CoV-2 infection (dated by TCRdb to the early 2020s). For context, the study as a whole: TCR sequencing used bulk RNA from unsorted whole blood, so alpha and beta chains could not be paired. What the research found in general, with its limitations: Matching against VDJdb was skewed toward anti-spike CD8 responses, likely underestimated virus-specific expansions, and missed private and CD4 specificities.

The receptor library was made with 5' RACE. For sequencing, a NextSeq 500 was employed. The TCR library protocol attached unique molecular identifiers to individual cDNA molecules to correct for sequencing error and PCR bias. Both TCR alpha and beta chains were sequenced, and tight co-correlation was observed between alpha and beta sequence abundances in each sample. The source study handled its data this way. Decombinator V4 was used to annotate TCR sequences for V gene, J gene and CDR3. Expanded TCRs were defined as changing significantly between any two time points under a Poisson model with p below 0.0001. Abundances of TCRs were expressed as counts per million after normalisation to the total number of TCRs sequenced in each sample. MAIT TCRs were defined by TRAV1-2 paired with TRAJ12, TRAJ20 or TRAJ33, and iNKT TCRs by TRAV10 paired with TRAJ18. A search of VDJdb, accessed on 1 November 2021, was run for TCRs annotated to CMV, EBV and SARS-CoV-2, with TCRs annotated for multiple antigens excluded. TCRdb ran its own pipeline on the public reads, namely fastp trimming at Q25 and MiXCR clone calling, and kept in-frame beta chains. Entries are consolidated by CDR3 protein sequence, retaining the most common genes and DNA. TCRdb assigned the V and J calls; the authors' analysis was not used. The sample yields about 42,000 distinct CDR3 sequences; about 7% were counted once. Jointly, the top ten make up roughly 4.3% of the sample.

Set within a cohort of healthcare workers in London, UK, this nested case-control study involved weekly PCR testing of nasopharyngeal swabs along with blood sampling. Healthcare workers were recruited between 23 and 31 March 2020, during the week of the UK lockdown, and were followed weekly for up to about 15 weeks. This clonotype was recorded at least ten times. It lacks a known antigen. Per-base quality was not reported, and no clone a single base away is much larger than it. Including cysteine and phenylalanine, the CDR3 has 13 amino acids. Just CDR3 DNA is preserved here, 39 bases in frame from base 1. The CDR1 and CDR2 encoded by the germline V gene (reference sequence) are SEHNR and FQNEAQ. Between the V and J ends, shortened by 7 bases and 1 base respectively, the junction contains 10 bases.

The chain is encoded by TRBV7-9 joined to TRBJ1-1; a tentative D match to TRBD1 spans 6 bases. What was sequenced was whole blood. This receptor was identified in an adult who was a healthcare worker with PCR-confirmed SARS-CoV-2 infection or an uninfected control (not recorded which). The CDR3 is CASNRERNTEAFF. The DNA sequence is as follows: TGTGCCAGCAACAGGGAGAGGAACACTGAAGCTTTCTTT.